Presented here are 21 T cell receptor beta chains from one specimen sequenced in a study of vaccination and CD4 T cells after COVID-19. Cultured CD4+ T cells had their DNA profiled by the Oncomine TCR Beta short-read assay. TCRdb analysed the PCR reads with MiXCR anew, one entry per CDR3 protein. The table includes some 7,400 distinct CDR3 sequences, around 30% detected once. No antigen has been identified for these receptors. Specified treatment: approximately 10-day PBMC culture with coronavirus spike peptide pools or control peptides (ViraFEST assay). Gathering of the CD4+ T cells, from the unexposed donor, took place before the COVID-19 pandemic (2011-2018). Sample: CD4+ T cells from blood, cultured in vitro. These receptors were taken from a human donor in good health.

The rearrangement uses TRBV25-1 and TRBJ1-1; 9 positions match TRBD1. Germline V gene sequence: CDR1 MGHDK, CDR2 SYGVNS. V shed 10 bases, J shed 7 bases, and the junction held 4 bases outside the gene matches. CDR3 length equals 11 residues. CDR3 bases: TGTGCCACCGGACAGGGGATTGAAGCTTTCTTT. This gives the protein CATGQGIEAFF.

The chain combines TRBV7-9 with TRBJ2-5; D not certain. V shed 2 bases and J shed 4 bases, with 11 bases lying between them. CDR1 and CDR2 (germline): SEHNR, FQNEAQ (reference sequence). The CDR3 extends over 14 amino acids. The CDR3 here is CASSLRPNGETQYF. CDR3 sequence (DNA): TGTGCCAGCAGCTTAAGACCCAATGGAGAGACCCAGTACTTC.

DNA of the CDR3: TGTGCCAGCAGTTTTTCTATCGGACAGGGGGCGAACACTGAAGCTTTCTTT. Translation: CASSFSIGQGANTEAFF. The chain joins TRBV27 to TRBJ1-1; TRBD1 agrees at 11 bases. Germline loops: CDR1 MNHEY, CDR2 SMNVEV (reference sequence). The CDR3 runs 17 residues. Unmatched junction bases numbered 7, after V lost 3 bases and J lost 1 base.

This chain joins TRBV20-1 and TRBJ2-3, with TRBD2 matching 9 bases. Germline assignment: CDR1 DFQATT and CDR2 SNEGSKA (reference sequence). Trimming at V came to 3 bases and at J to 0 bases, leaving 1 base not matched to a gene. This CDR3 has 14 amino acids. The CDR3 loop reads CSASLAGSTDTQYF. The CDR3 DNA reads TGCAGTGCTAGCCTAGCGGGAAGCACAGATACGCAGTATTTT.

CDR3 nucleotide sequence: TGTGCCAGCAGCTTGGTCGGCAGGGCGAGACAGAATGGCTACACCTTC. Protein sequence: CASSLVGRARQNGYTF. The chain combines TRBV5-8 with TRBJ1-2, with a tentative D call TRBD1 (5 bases). Trimming stripped 0 bases from V and 6 bases from J, with 18 bases between. This CDR3 comprises 16 residues. CDR1 and CDR2 (germline): SGHTS, YDEGEE.

The genes are TRBV6-1 and TRBJ2-7; D is possibly TRBD2 (7 bases). Germline V gene lookup returns CDR1 MNHNS and CDR2 SASEGT. Trimming shortened V by 2 bases and J by 3 bases, and 11 bases separated the two germline ends. The CDR3 covers 14 residues. The CDR3 bases are TGTGCCAGCAGTGAAACAGGGAGGGTCTACGAGCAGTACTTC. Protein: CASSETGRVYEQYF.

The gene calls are TRBV30 and TRBJ1-1; 8 nucleotides match TRBD1. V lost 8 bases and J lost 4; bases outside the gene matches: 6. CDR3 length equals 12 residues. Germline V gene data show CDR1 as GTSNPN and CDR2 as SVGIG (reference sequence). The CDR3 DNA sequence: TGTGCCGTCCGGGACAGGACCACTGAAGCTTTCTTT. It translates to CAVRDRTTEAFF.

This rearrangement joins TRBV7-6 to TRBJ2-3; no reliable D call. Trimming cost V 4 bases and J 7 bases, with 6 bases left between them. This CDR3 contains 11 residues. Germline V gene lookup returns CDR1 SGHVS and CDR2 FNYEAQ. The CDR3 sequence: CASSSSNTQYF. CDR3 in DNA: TGTGCCAGCAGCTCATCCAATACGCAGTATTTT.

This chain links TRBV20-1 with TRBJ2-2; D might be TRBD2 (6 bases). V dropped 4 bases and J dropped 7 bases, with 19 bases sitting between them. Germline V CDR1 and CDR2: DFQATT, SNEGSKA (reference sequence). The CDR3 is 15 amino acids. DNA for the CDR3: TGCAGTGCTACCGTCCCTGGCGGGGCAGACGGGGAGCTGTTTTTT. Its protein product is CSATVPGGADGELFF.

J is TRBJ2-3 and V is TRBV29-1, with D perhaps TRBD2 (6 bases). V was cut by 4 bases and J by 2 bases, with 10 bases left in between. This CDR3 is built from 13 residues. Germline V gene data show CDR1 as SQVTM and CDR2 as ANQGSEA. Written as DNA, the CDR3 is TGCAGCGTTGTGGGAGGTCTCACAGATACGCAGTATTTT. Its translation: CSVVGGLTDTQYF.

The gene calls are TRBV11-2 and TRBJ1-6, with no clear D. CDR3 length: 14 residues. Per germline, CDR1 SGHAT and CDR2 FQNNGV. V was trimmed by 3 bases and J by 5 bases, leaving 8 bases between them. This CDR3 reads CASSFEANNSPLHF. As DNA, the CDR3 is TGTGCCAGCAGCTTCGAGGCAAATAATTCACCCCTCCACTTT. The variable domain in full, with the rest retrieved from reference TRBV11-2 and TRBJ1-6, is EAGVAQSPRYKIIEKRQSVAFWCNPISGHATLYWYQQILGQGPKLLIQFQNNGVVDDSQLPKDRFSAERLKGVDSTLKIQPAKLEDSAVYLCASSFEANNSPLHFGNGTRLTVT.

This clonotype was seen a handful of times. V and J are TRBV20-1 and TRBJ1-2; D is perhaps TRBD1 (5 bases). The germline V gene encodes CDR1 DFQATT and CDR2 SNEGSKA (reference sequence). The CDR3 extends over 11 amino acids. The V end lost 7 bases, the J end lost 4 bases, and 10 bases lay between the germline ends. The CDR3 bases are TGCAGTGGGCAGGGCGGCTATGGCTACACCTTC. Its translation is CSGQGGYGYTF.

The chain is built from TRBV7-3 and TRBJ2-1, with 8 bases that match TRBD2. Germline assignment: CDR1 SGHTA and CDR2 FQGTGA. V was pared by 6 bases and J by 7 bases, with 11 bases of the junction left unmatched. This CDR3 spans 15 amino acids. The CDR3 bases are TGTGCCAGCAGTAAAGCGCGCGGGGGGCTGAATGAGCAGTTCTTC. As protein: CASSKARGGLNEQFF.

This CDR3 reads CASSGGIGADTQYF. As DNA, the CDR3 is TGTGCCAGCAGCGGAGGGATTGGGGCAGATACGCAGTATTTT. The chain couples TRBV9 to TRBJ2-3, with D possibly matching TRBD2 (5 bases). Trimming removed 3 bases at V and 4 bases at J, with 12 bases between. This CDR3 region has 14 residues. CDR1 is SGDLS and CDR2 is YYNGEE in the germline V gene. Using reference TRBV9 and TRBJ2-3 for the parts outside the CDR3, the full variable domain is DSGVTQTPKHLITATGQRVTLRCSPRSGDLSVYWYQQSLDQGLQFLIQYYNGEERAKGNILERFSAQQFPDLHSELNLSSLELGDSALYFCASSGGIGADTQYFGPGTRLTVL.

This clonotype was counted a few times. The CDR3 region is CASSLPGASTDTQYF. In DNA, the CDR3 is TGCGCCAGCAGCCTACCGGGAGCGAGCACAGATACGCAGTATTTT. The J gene is TRBJ2-3, the V gene TRBV5-1; perhaps TRBD2 as D (6 bases). CDR3 length: 15 residues. Trimming removed 4 bases from V and 0 bases from J, with 12 bases in between. Germline V gene data show CDR1 as SGHRS and CDR2 as YFSETQ.

This clonotype was seen only once. The rearrangement uses TRBV10-1 and TRBJ2-6; D tentatively fits TRBD1 or TRBD2 (7 bases each). The germline V and J ends were trimmed by 4 bases and 2 bases, with 9 bases remaining between them. The CDR3 loop spans 15 amino acids. Germline V gene lookup returns CDR1 WNHNN and CDR2 SYGVQD (reference sequence). In DNA, the CDR3 is TGCGCCAGCAGTGCAGGGGGGGCTGGGGCCAACGTCCTGACTTTC. Protein product: CASSAGGAGANVLTF.

This clonotype was seen more than once but under ten times. The chain has TRBV27 and TRBJ1-2; D is unclear. CDR1 and CDR2 from the germline V gene are MNHEY and SMNVEV (reference sequence). Trimming stripped 2 bases from V and 3 bases from J, with 13 bases between. The CDR3 runs 15 residues. This CDR3 reads CASSLMEENYYGYTF. CDR3 DNA: TGTGCCAGCAGTTTAATGGAGGAGAATTACTATGGCTACACCTTC.

This clonotype was detected a few times. V usage is TRBV6-5 and J usage is TRBJ1-5; 7 nucleotides line up with TRBD1. Germline CDR1 and CDR2: MNHEY and SVGAGI. Trimming at V came to 2 bases and at J to 2 bases, leaving 3 bases not matched to a gene. The CDR3 loop spans 15 amino acids. CDR3 amino acids: CASSYGTGGNQPQHF. The CDR3, as DNA: TGTGCCAGCAGTTACGGTACAGGGGGCAATCAGCCCCAGCATTTT.

The V call is TRBV29-1, the J call TRBJ1-3; D remains ambiguous. Looked up from germline, CDR1 is SQVTM and CDR2 is ANQGSEA. The CDR3 spans 15 residues. With 3 bases removed from V and 0 bases from J, the gap between germline ends came to 12 bases. CDR3 sequence (DNA): TGCAGCGTTGAGGAACTACAATACTCTGGAAACACCATATATTTT. This encodes CSVEELQYSGNTIYF.

This clonotype appeared once. This chain uses TRBV19 with TRBJ1-5; D is possibly TRBD1 (5 bases). Germline CDR1 LNHDA, CDR2 SQIVND (reference sequence). The CDR3 contains 13 residues. Trimming cost V 5 bases and J 6 bases, with 11 bases left between them. In DNA form, the CDR3 reads TGTGCCAGTAGTGAGAATCAGGGTCAGCCCCAGCATTTT. This translates into CASSENQGQPQHF.

This clonotype was picked up a small number of times. CDR3 amino acids: CASSRDPRGNQPQHF. In DNA, the CDR3 is TGTGCCAGTAGTAGGGACCCGAGGGGGAATCAGCCCCAGCATTTT. The genes are TRBV19 and TRBJ1-5; a possible D gene is TRBD1 (6 bases). Germline V lookup: CDR1 LNHDA, CDR2 SQIVND (reference sequence). V lost 4 bases to trimming and J lost 4 bases, with 14 bases between them. This CDR3 has 15 amino acids.